Listed here are 23 T cell receptor beta chains from one sample, sequenced in a study of shared clonotypes between healthy human individuals. Clones were read by immunoSEQ multiplex PCR, and TCRdb kept only the in-frame ones, dropping some. Here the sample spans about 2.4 million clones, roughly 93% being singletons. Source material: naive CD4+ T cells from PBMCs. Subset specified: CD45RA+ positively selected. The receptors were gathered from a man younger than 30 in good health. Some clones in this sample may be carry-over from other donors' samples.

This chain uses TRBV7-3 with TRBJ1-3, with a weak D call TRBD1 (5 bases). CDR3 size: 13 residues. V lost 8 bases and J lost 4, with 12 bases in between. Germline values: CDR1 SGHTA, CDR2 FQGTGA. The DNA for the CDR3 is TGTGCCAGCGGACACCCTTCCGGAAACACCATATATTTT. It translates to CASGHPSGNTIYF.

The rearrangement joins TRBV15 to TRBJ2-1; a possible D gene is TRBD2 (5 bases). The CDR3 consists of 16 residues. The V gene lost 5 bases and the J gene lost 6 bases, with 20 bases spanning the gap. The germline V gene encodes CDR1 LNHNV and CDR2 YYDKDF (reference sequence). The CDR3 DNA reads TGTGCCACCAGCGTTATGGACGGGAAGGTCGGCAATGAGCAGTTCTTC. Translated: CATSVMDGKVGNEQFF. Full variable domain (outside the CDR3, taken from reference TRBV15 and TRBJ2-1): DAMVIQNPRYQVTQFGKPVTLSCSQTLNHNVMYWYQQKSSQAPKLLFHYYDKDFNNEADTPDNFQSRRPNTSFCFLDIRSPGLGDTAMYLCATSVMDGKVGNEQFFGPGTRLTVL.

V is TRBV6-1 and J is TRBJ2-5, with 11 bases matching TRBD1. Germline V gene lookup returns CDR1 MNHNS and CDR2 SASEGT. The junction had 7 bases not matched to a gene; V was cut back by 0 bases and J by 4 bases. The CDR3 is 17 amino acids. The CDR3 region has the DNA TGTGCCAGCAGTGAAGCGTGGGGGGACAGGGGGTCAGAGACCCAGTACTTC. Translating gives CASSEAWGDRGSETQYF.

The rearrangement links TRBV28 to TRBJ1-2, with a tentative D call TRBD1 (5 bases). The CDR3 sequence is 17 residues long. V lost 7 bases, J lost 4 bases, and 25 bases lay in between. The V gene's germline CDR1 is MDHEN and CDR2 SYDVKM. The CDR3 reads CASTERPPETAGYGYTF. As DNA, the CDR3 is TGTGCCAGCACCGAACGACCCCCCGAGACAGCCGGCTATGGCTACACCTTC.

The gene calls are TRBV10-3 and TRBJ2-7; D is unclear. Trimming shortened V by 0 bases and J by 0 bases, and 9 bases separated the two germline ends. The CDR3 spans 15 residues. The germline V gene encodes CDR1 ENHRY and CDR2 SYGVKD. The CDR3 nucleotides read TGTGCCATCAGTGAGTCCCAGGAATACTCCTACGAGCAGTACTTC. It yields the protein CAISESQEYSYEQYF.

V is TRBV11-2 and J is TRBJ2-7, with D unresolved. V gave up 1 base and J gave up 1 base, with 8 bases separating them. Germline V lookup: CDR1 SGHAT, CDR2 FQNNGV. The CDR3 runs to 14 residues. The CDR3 region has the DNA TGTGCCAGCAGCTTAGTGGCCAGATCCTACGAGCAGTACTTC. Its protein product is CASSLVARSYEQYF.

The rearrangement joins TRBV5-6 to TRBJ2-1, with 8 nucleotides matching TRBD1. V gave up 0 bases and J gave up 2 bases; unmatched junction bases: 10. This CDR3 comprises 18 residues. Germline CDR1 reads SGHDT; CDR2 reads YYEEEE. The DNA for the CDR3 is TGTGCCAGCAGCTTGGGGACAGGGTACACCAGGACCTACAATGAGCAGTTCTTC. Translating it yields CASSLGTGYTRTYNEQFF.

The genes are TRBV4-2 and TRBJ2-3; 10 bases are a match to TRBD2. Germline lookup yields CDR1 LGHNA and CDR2 YNFKEQ. This CDR3 is built from 17 residues. With V trimmed by 1 base and J by 0 bases, 4 bases remained unmatched. CDR3 in amino acids: CASSQASGSYSTDTQYF. The CDR3 coding sequence is TGTGCCAGCAGCCAAGCTAGCGGGAGTTATAGCACAGATACGCAGTATTTT.

This chain uses TRBV28 with TRBJ2-7; TRBD2 might be the D (5 bases). The V gene lost 7 bases and the J gene lost 2 bases, with 12 bases spanning the gap. Germline V gene data show CDR1 as MDHEN and CDR2 as SYDVKM. The CDR3 loop spans 13 amino acids. The CDR3 region has the DNA TGTGCCAGCAAAGCGGCTGTTCCCTACGAGCAGTACTTC. It translates to CASKAAVPYEQYF.

CDR3 coding DNA: TGTGCCAGCAGTTTAAAGGGGTTGAGGTTGAGCTATGGCTACACCTTC. It codes for CASSLKGLRLSYGYTF. V usage is TRBV28 and J usage is TRBJ1-2; tentatively, D is TRBD1 (5 bases). The germline V and J ends were trimmed by 2 bases and 4 bases, with 17 bases remaining between them. CDR3 length: 16 residues. Germline V gene lookup returns CDR1 MDHEN and CDR2 SYDVKM.

This clone was seen only once. The rearrangement links TRBV18 to TRBJ1-2; D gene ambiguous. Trimming removed 4 bases from V and 2 bases from J, with 17 bases in between. Germline lookup yields CDR1 KGHSH and CDR2 LQKENI. The CDR3 has 16 residues. The CDR3 coding sequence is TGTGCCAGCTCACGGCCGGGCCCCATTGGGAACTATGGCTACACCTTC. This encodes CASSRPGPIGNYGYTF.

This clone has just a few counts. The chain links TRBV7-2 to TRBJ1-1; 7 nucleotides match TRBD1. Germline V gene lookup returns CDR1 SGHTA and CDR2 FQGNSA. After removal of 5 bases from V and 1 base from J, the junction contained 4 bases not matched to a gene. CDR3 length: 14 residues. The CDR3 sequence is CASSAGTANTEAFF. CDR3 bases: TGTGCCAGCAGCGCCGGGACAGCGAACACTGAAGCTTTCTTT.

This sequence joins TRBV4-1 and TRBJ1-3; D ambiguous. The germline V gene has CDR1 MGHRA and CDR2 YSYEKL. The V gene lost 0 bases and the J gene lost 1 base, with 10 bases spanning the gap. The CDR3 sequence is 16 residues long. The CDR3 reads CASSQDHGHSGNTIYF. CDR3 in DNA: TGCGCCAGCAGCCAAGATCACGGTCATTCTGGAAACACCATATATTTT.

The DNA for the CDR3 is TGTGCCAGCAGCGAGACAGGGGCGACTGACACTGAAGCTTTCTTT. As protein: CASSETGATDTEAFF. The V call is TRBV9, the J call TRBJ1-1; 8 nucleotides agree with TRBD1. This CDR3 region has 15 residues. The germline CDR1 and CDR2 sequences are SGDLS and YYNGEE. V shed 3 bases, J shed 3 bases, and the junction held 7 bases outside the gene matches.

CDR3 region: CASSARGAPRGYTF. The CDR3 nucleotides read TGTGCCAGCAGTGCCAGAGGGGCCCCTCGGGGCTACACCTTC. The chain employs TRBV25-1 and TRBJ1-2, with D maybe TRBD1 (5 bases). Germline V gene data show CDR1 as MGHDK and CDR2 as SYGVNS. Trimming removed 4 bases from V and 8 bases from J, with 17 bases in between. The CDR3 length is 14 residues.

The V call is TRBV7-9, the J call TRBJ1-3; D unclear. Germline V gene sequence: CDR1 SEHNR, CDR2 FQNEAQ (reference sequence). The CDR3 contains 14 residues. Trimming removed 2 bases from V and 0 bases from J, with 5 bases in between. CDR3 loop: CASSLTASGNTIYF. CDR3 DNA sequence: TGTGCCAGCAGCTTAACCGCCTCTGGAAACACCATATATTTT.

V is TRBV6-1 and J is TRBJ2-7, with D possibly being TRBD2 (5 bases). V was pared by 6 bases and J by 0 bases, with 12 bases between. In germline, CDR1 is MNHNS, CDR2 SASEGT. The CDR3 totals 14 residues. The CDR3 coding sequence is TGTGCCAGCAGAAACTGGGAGAGCTCCTACGAGCAGTACTTC. As protein: CASRNWESSYEQYF.

V usage is TRBV28 and J usage is TRBJ2-5; weak D call: TRBD1 (6 bases). The CDR3 is 14 amino acids. V lost 6 bases to trimming and J lost 5 bases, with 16 bases between them. The germline V gene encodes CDR1 MDHEN and CDR2 SYDVKM. The CDR3 loop is CASRDSLAGETQYF. The DNA for the CDR3 is TGTGCCAGCAGGGACAGCCTCGCCGGGGAGACCCAGTACTTC.

The chain carries TRBV4-3 and TRBJ1-2, with D unclear. CDR1 and CDR2 (germline): LGHNA, YSLEER. This CDR3 region has 16 residues. V was pared by 4 bases and J by 8 bases, with 23 bases between. CDR3 residues: CASSLRTAEDSWGYTF. CDR3 sequence (DNA): TGCGCCAGCAGCCTCCGGACGGCTGAAGATTCTTGGGGCTACACCTTC.

The V gene is TRBV15, the J gene TRBJ2-2; D uncertain. This CDR3 contains 16 residues. Trimming removed 4 bases from V and 4 bases from J, with 16 bases in between. Germline CDR1 and CDR2: LNHNV and YYDKDF (reference sequence). The CDR3 reads CATSTRPPKVTGELFF. The CDR3 nucleotides are TGTGCCACCAGCACCCGACCCCCCAAGGTCACCGGGGAGCTGTTTTTT.

This rearrangement joins TRBV4-1 to TRBJ2-5, with D possibly matching TRBD2 (5 bases). The CDR3 has 17 amino acids. Trimming pared 0 bases from V and 4 bases from J, leaving 18 bases between. The V gene's germline CDR1 is MGHRA and CDR2 YSYEKL. This chain's CDR3 is CASSQEGSATWGETQYF. DNA for the CDR3: TGCGCCAGCAGCCAAGAGGGGAGCGCTACTTGGGGAGAGACCCAGTACTTC.

The rearrangement links TRBV5-1 to TRBJ2-7, with D perhaps TRBD2 (6 bases). The CDR3 spans 14 residues. Germline CDR1 SGHRS, CDR2 YFSETQ. V was clipped by 4 bases and J by 2 bases, with 13 bases between them. The chain's CDR3 is CASSPPGLPYEQYF. The CDR3 nucleotides are TGCGCCAGCAGCCCCCCGGGACTTCCCTACGAGCAGTACTTC.

The CDR3 spells CASSLWDSNEKLFF. CDR3 bases: TGTGCCAGCAGCTTATGGGACTCTAATGAAAAACTGTTTTTT. The chain uses TRBV11-1 and TRBJ1-4, with D maybe TRBD1 (5 bases). Germline CDR1 reads SGHAT; CDR2 reads FQDESV (reference sequence). This CDR3 region has 14 residues. V lost 2 bases to trimming and J lost 3 bases, with 7 bases between them. Filled out from reference TRBV11-1 and TRBJ1-4, the complete variable domain reads EAEVAQSPRYKITEKSQAVAFWCDPISGHATLYWYRQILGQGPELLVQFQDESVVDDSQLPKDRFSAERLKGVDSTLKIQPAELGDSAMYLCASSLWDSNEKLFFGSGTQLSVL.